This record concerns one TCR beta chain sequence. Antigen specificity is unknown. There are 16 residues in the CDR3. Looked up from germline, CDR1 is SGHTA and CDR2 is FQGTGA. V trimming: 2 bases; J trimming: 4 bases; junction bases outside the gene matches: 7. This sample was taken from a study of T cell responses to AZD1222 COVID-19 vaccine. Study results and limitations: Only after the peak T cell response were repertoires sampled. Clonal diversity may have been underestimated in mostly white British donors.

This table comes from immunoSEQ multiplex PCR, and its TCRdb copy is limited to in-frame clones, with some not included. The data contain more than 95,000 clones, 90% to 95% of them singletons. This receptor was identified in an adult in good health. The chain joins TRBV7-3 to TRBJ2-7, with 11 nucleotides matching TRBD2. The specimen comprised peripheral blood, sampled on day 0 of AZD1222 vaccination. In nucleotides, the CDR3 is TGTGCCAGCAGCTTAGTCGCGGCTAGCGGGAGGTACGAGCAGTACTTC. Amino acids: CASSLVAASGRYEQYF.